These 21 T cell receptor beta chains were all obtained from the same sample, sequenced in a study of cytomegalovirus exposure and HLA in healthy donors. Clones were read by immunoSEQ multiplex PCR, and TCRdb kept only the in-frame ones, dropping some. The sample holds approximately 180,000 clones; about 89% are singletons and the top ten take roughly 2.6%. Sequencing used PBMCs. The receptors were sampled from a man younger than 30 in good health and CMV-seropositive.

The chain combines TRBV5-1 with TRBJ2-5; D uncertain. V lost 0 bases, J lost 3 bases, and 6 bases lay in between. CDR1 SGHRS and CDR2 YFSETQ come from the germline V gene. This CDR3 is built from 13 residues. For the CDR3, the DNA is TGCGCCAGCAGCTTGGGCCTAGAAGAGACCCAGTACTTC. It specifies CASSLGLEETQYF.

The V call is TRBV5-1, the J call TRBJ1-1; D gene ambiguous. Germline-derived CDR1 and CDR2 are SGHRS and YFSETQ. Deletions cut 4 bases from V and 1 base from J, with 8 bases between. The CDR3 contains 13 residues. The CDR3 coding sequence is TGCGCCAGCAGCCCTTCCTGGAACACTGAAGCTTTCTTT. This codes for CASSPSWNTEAFF.

The chain is built from TRBV19 and TRBJ2-3; tentative D call: TRBD2 (5 bases). Germline values: CDR1 LNHDA, CDR2 SQIVND (reference sequence). The CDR3 has 15 residues. Trimming shortened V by 5 bases and J by 4 bases, and 16 bases separated the two germline ends. In DNA, the CDR3 is TGTGCCAGTAGTGTTGCGGGTCGCACAGCAGATACGCAGTATTTT. Its protein is CASSVAGRTADTQYF.

The chain has TRBV7-2 and TRBJ2-3; tentative D call: TRBD2 (6 bases). CDR1 and CDR2 (germline): SGHTA, FQGNSA. The CDR3 is made up of 15 amino acids. The V gene lost 3 bases and the J gene lost 2 bases, with 12 bases spanning the gap. This CDR3 reads CASSLEGLYTDTQYF. The CDR3 DNA reads as TGTGCCAGCAGCTTGGAGGGACTTTACACAGATACGCAGTATTTT.

The chain links TRBV29-1 to TRBJ2-3; tentatively, D is TRBD2 (6 bases). This CDR3 is built from 16 residues. V was pared by 2 bases and J by 2 bases, with 17 bases between. From germline, CDR1 is SQVTM and CDR2 ANQGSEA. This CDR3 is CSVEWSAGITTDTQYF. The CDR3 DNA sequence: TGCAGCGTTGAATGGTCGGCGGGGATAACCACAGATACGCAGTATTTT.

The V call is TRBV27, the J call TRBJ1-2; a weak D match, TRBD1 (6 bases). Trimming cost V 3 bases and J 0 bases, with 14 bases left between them. This CDR3 spans 16 amino acids. Germline CDR1 is MNHEY and CDR2 is SMNVEV (reference sequence). The CDR3 DNA sequence: TGTGCCAGCAGTTTTAAGGGGGAACTCCCTAACTATGGCTACACCTTC. Translating it yields CASSFKGELPNYGYTF.

The sample holds many counts of this clone. V gene TRBV28 combines with J gene TRBJ2-1; 11 bases match TRBD2. Germline CDR1 and CDR2: MDHEN and SYDVKM. The CDR3 has 15 residues. Trimming at V came to 5 bases and at J to 9 bases, leaving 9 bases not matched to a gene. CDR3 in amino acids: CASSPSSGRTFEQFF. CDR3 DNA sequence: TGTGCCAGCAGTCCATCTAGCGGGAGGACTTTTGAGCAGTTCTTC.

This clone has only a few counts. This sequence joins TRBV14 and TRBJ2-2; D is perhaps TRBD1 (6 bases). Trimming left V 4 bases short and J 3 bases short, with 15 bases between. In germline, CDR1 is SGHDN, CDR2 FVKESK. The CDR3 spans 16 residues. As DNA, the CDR3 is TGTGCCAGCAGCCGCAGGGAAAGGGGGTACACCGGGGAGCTGTTTTTT. This encodes CASSRRERGYTGELFF.

V is TRBV6-1 and J is TRBJ2-1; tentative D call: TRBD2 (5 bases). CDR3 length: 15 amino acids. Germline-derived CDR1 and CDR2 are MNHNS and SASEGT. The ends were cut back, 5 bases at V and 8 bases at J, with 19 bases in the middle. CDR3 DNA: TGTGCCAGCAGTTCCCTAGTGGCGGGTGCGGATGAGCAGTTCTTC. This translates into CASSSLVAGADEQFF.

V usage is TRBV4-3 and J usage is TRBJ2-7, with TRBD1 as a possible D gene (5 bases). The germline CDR1 and CDR2 sequences are LGHNA and YSLEER. This CDR3 region has 15 residues. Trimming removed 4 bases at V and 0 bases at J, with 13 bases between. CDR3 DNA sequence: TGCGCCAGCAGCCCCGACAGCATTAGCTCCTACGAGCAGTACTTC. As protein: CASSPDSISSYEQYF.

This chain connects TRBV27 to TRBJ2-3; 9 nucleotides line up with TRBD2. CDR1 and CDR2 from the germline V gene are MNHEY and SMNVEV (reference sequence). The CDR3 sequence is 15 residues long. J gave up 2 bases and V 6 bases, and 6 bases lay outside the gene matches. CDR3: CASRVSGRSTDTQYF. CDR3 coding DNA: TGTGCCAGCAGAGTCAGCGGGAGGTCCACAGATACGCAGTATTTT.

CDR3 DNA sequence: TGTGCCAGCAGTGAATTGCCGGAAGGGGGCGAGCAGTACTTC. Translated: CASSELPEGGEQYF. This chain connects TRBV6-1 to TRBJ2-7; perhaps TRBD1 as D (6 bases). V was pared by 2 bases and J by 6 bases, with 14 bases between. The germline V gene has CDR1 MNHNS and CDR2 SASEGT. The CDR3 length is 14 residues.

The chain links TRBV29-1 to TRBJ1-4; no clear D. CDR3 length equals 13 residues. V was trimmed by 1 base and J by 8 bases, leaving 11 bases between them. The V gene's germline CDR1 is SQVTM and CDR2 ANQGSEA. CDR3 DNA: TGCAGCGTTGAAGCGCTGGGAGGGGAAAAACTGTTTTTT. Protein sequence: CSVEALGGEKLFF.

This chain links TRBV5-1 with TRBJ2-3, with TRBD2 matching over 12 bases. The CDR3 is made up of 18 amino acids. Germline V gives CDR1 SGHRS, CDR2 YFSETQ. V was pared by 3 bases and J by 0 bases, with 8 bases of the junction left unmatched. DNA of the CDR3: TGCGCCAGCAGCTCCCCGGGGACTAGCGGGTTCAGCACAGATACGCAGTATTTT. Translation: CASSSPGTSGFSTDTQYF.

The chain joins TRBV15 to TRBJ1-1; 7 nucleotides match TRBD1. This CDR3 region has 12 residues. Per germline, CDR1 LNHNV and CDR2 YYDKDF (reference sequence). Trimming removed 5 bases from V and 5 bases from J; junction bases left unmatched: 2. CDR3 nucleotides: TGTGCCACCAGCCCGGACAGGACTGAAGCTTTCTTT. This sequence encodes CATSPDRTEAFF.

The chain uses TRBV5-6 and TRBJ1-3; 9 bases are a match to TRBD1. V trimming: 3 bases; J trimming: 2 bases; junction bases outside the gene matches: 3. CDR3 length equals 15 residues. Germline V CDR1 and CDR2: SGHDT, YYEEEE. CDR3: CASSWGQGTGNTIYF. The CDR3 DNA follows: TGTGCCAGCAGCTGGGGACAGGGAACTGGAAACACCATATATTTT. The full variable domain, its missing parts supplied by reference TRBV5-6 and TRBJ1-3, is DAGVTQSPTHLIKTRGQQVTLRCSPKSGHDTVSWYQQALGQGPQFIFQYYEEEERQRGNFPDRFSGHQFPNYSSELNVNALLLGDSALYLCASSWGQGTGNTIYFGEGSWLTVV.

This chain links TRBV6-1 with TRBJ2-6; perhaps TRBD1 as D (5 bases). This CDR3 spans 15 amino acids. V shed 6 bases and J shed 0 bases, with 9 bases lying between them. Germline CDR1 reads MNHNS; CDR2 reads SASEGT. The CDR3 DNA reads TGTGCCAGCAGCGACAGCAGCTCTGGGGCCAACGTCCTGACTTTC. Translation: CASSDSSSGANVLTF.

This clone turned up a few times. The chain is built from TRBV19 and TRBJ1-2; D gene uncertain. The V end lost 7 bases, the J end lost 4 bases, and 10 bases lay between the germline ends. Germline CDR1 reads LNHDA; CDR2 reads SQIVND (reference sequence). The CDR3 loop spans 12 amino acids. The DNA for the CDR3 is TGTGCCAGTAAGGCGGGTGGCTATGGCTACACCTTC. This translates into CASKAGGYGYTF. Together with reference TRBV19 and TRBJ1-2, the CDR3 gives the full variable domain: DGGITQSPKYLFRKEGQNVTLSCEQNLNHDAMYWYRQDPGQGLRLIYYSQIVNDFQKGDIAEGYSVSREKKESFPLTVTSAQKNPTAFYLCASKAGGYGYTFGSGTRLTVV.

The genes are TRBV5-8 and TRBJ2-1, with a weak D call TRBD2 (6 bases). The CDR3 runs to 13 residues. The germline V gene encodes CDR1 SGHTS and CDR2 YDEGEE. Trimming pared 3 bases from V and 9 bases from J, leaving 13 bases between. The CDR3 protein is CASSWGLLGEQFF. CDR3 nucleotides: TGTGCCAGCAGCTGGGGACTGCTTGGTGAGCAGTTCTTC. Combining the CDR3 with reference TRBV5-8 and TRBJ2-1 gives the whole variable domain EAGVTQSPTHLIKTRGQQATLRCSPISGHTSVYWYQQALGLGLQFLLWYDEGEERNRGNFPPRFSGRQFPNYSSELNVNALELEDSALYLCASSWGLLGEQFFGPGTRLTVL.

In this sample, this clone turned up once. The rearrangement links TRBV27 to TRBJ2-7, with 7 bases fitting TRBD1. Germline trimming cut 2 bases from V and 4 bases from J; bases unmatched to any gene: 11. This CDR3 is 16 amino acids long. The V gene's germline CDR1 is MNHEY and CDR2 SMNVEV (reference sequence). CDR3 in amino acids: CASSLRATGYPYEQYF. For the CDR3, the DNA is TGTGCCAGCAGTTTAAGGGCGACAGGGTACCCATACGAGCAGTACTTC.

The chain combines TRBV6-6 with TRBJ2-1; 8 nucleotides agree with TRBD2. V gave up 10 bases and J gave up 7 bases; unmatched junction bases: 9. There are 13 residues in the CDR3. CDR1 MNHNY and CDR2 SVGAGI come from the germline V gene (reference sequence). The CDR3 nucleotides read TGTGCCACCGTCAGCGGGAGTCGTAATGAGCAGTTCTTC. Amino acids: CATVSGSRNEQFF.